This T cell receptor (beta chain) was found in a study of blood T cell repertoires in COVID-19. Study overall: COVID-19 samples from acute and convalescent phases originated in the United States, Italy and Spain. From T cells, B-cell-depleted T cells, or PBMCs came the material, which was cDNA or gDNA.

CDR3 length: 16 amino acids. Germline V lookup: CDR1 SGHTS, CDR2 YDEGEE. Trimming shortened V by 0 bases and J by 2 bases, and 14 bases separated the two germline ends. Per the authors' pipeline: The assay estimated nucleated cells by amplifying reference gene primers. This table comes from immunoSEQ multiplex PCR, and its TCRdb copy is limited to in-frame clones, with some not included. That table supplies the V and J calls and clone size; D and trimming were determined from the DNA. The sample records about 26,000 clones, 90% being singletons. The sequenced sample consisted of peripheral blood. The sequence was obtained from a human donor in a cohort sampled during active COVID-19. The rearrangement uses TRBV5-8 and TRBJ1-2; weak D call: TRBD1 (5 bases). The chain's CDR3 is CASSLGTGSINYGYTF. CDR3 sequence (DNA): TGTGCCAGCAGCTTGGGAACAGGATCGATAAACTATGGCTACACCTTC.